The source of this TCR beta chain is a study of tumor-infiltrating lymphocytes in primary liver carcinoma. Total RNA amounting to around 450 ng was the source from which TCR beta cDNA was made with a constant-region primer. Generation of the TCR beta libraries relied on three nested multiplex PCR rounds using slightly modified ARM-PCR. TRBV1-TRBV30 forward primers and a C-beta reverse primer were used in the first two PCR rounds, which each ran for approximately 10 cycles. Via MiXCR, TCRdb re-called the multiplex PCR reads, giving one row per CDR3 protein. This table has roughly 200,000 distinct CDR3 sequences, about 82% appearing once. Germline V gene data show CDR1 as SGHAT and CDR2 as FQNNGV. The CDR3 consists of 13 residues. V was shortened by 7 bases and J by 5 bases, with 11 bases between the two germline ends. Scientists recovered RNA and DNA together from around 20-30 mg of unsorted bulk tissue.

The sequence was obtained from a man aged 40-49 years with primary liver carcinoma and hepatitis B virus infection. Sample: tumor tissue from primary liver carcinoma. This chain links TRBV11-2 with TRBJ2-2; no reliable D call. The DNA of the CDR3 is TGTGCCAGCATTCTCGAGAGGACCGGGGAGCTGTTTTTT. Its translation: CASILERTGELFF. The whole variable domain, remainder taken from reference TRBV11-2 and TRBJ2-2, is EAGVAQSPRYKIIEKRQSVAFWCNPISGHATLYWYQQILGQGPKLLIQFQNNGVVDDSQLPKDRFSAERLKGVDSTLKIQPAKLEDSAVYLCASILERTGELFFGEGSRLTVL.